This entry lists 30 T cell receptor beta chains sequenced from one sample in a study of regulatory T cells in long-lasting Graves disease. Investigators prepared the TCR beta libraries by applying iRepertoire HTBI primers and Arm-PCR of CDR3 regions. In TCRdb, the multiplex PCR reads were re-called with MiXCR into one record per CDR3 protein. The profile covers roughly 560,000 distinct CDR3 sequences, with about 16% appearing a single time and 20% to 25% taken by the ten largest. Stated time point: newly diagnosed GD, antithyroid drugs for less than 3 months. From PBMCs, RNA was extracted and then used to make the TCR library. These same records also appear under a second study, on T cells in Graves' hyperthyroidism and ophthalmopathy.

The starting material was peripheral blood mononuclear cells (PBMCs), obtained at new diagnosis, from a patient treated with antithyroid drugs. The receptors here all came from a woman aged 35 to 60 with Graves disease.

This clonotype was detected ten times or more. The gene calls are TRBV27 and TRBJ1-2, with D hard to call. The CDR3 consists of 14 residues. The V gene's germline CDR1 is MNHEY and CDR2 SMNVEV (reference sequence). With 9 bases removed from V and 7 bases from J, the gap between germline ends came to 21 bases. The DNA for the CDR3 is TGTGCCAGTTCCCGGGCGGAAGTGGGGTTTGGCTACACCTTC. It yields the protein CASSRAEVGFGYTF.

The rearrangement uses TRBV29-1 and TRBJ1-2; 10 bases align to TRBD1. Germline values: CDR1 SQVTM, CDR2 ANQGSEA. Losses at the gene ends were 4 bases for V and 4 bases for J; bases not matched to a gene: 6. The CDR3 totals 14 residues. In nucleotides, the CDR3 is TGCAGCGTTGGTCAGGGACAGGGGAGCTATGGCTACACCTTC. This sequence encodes CSVGQGQGSYGYTF.

This clonotype turned up a few times. The chain employs TRBV3-1 and TRBJ1-1, with a tentative D call TRBD1 (5 bases). There are 14 residues in the CDR3. V was pared by 8 bases and J by 1 base, with 14 bases between. Germline V gene lookup returns CDR1 LGHDT and CDR2 YNNKEL (reference sequence). The CDR3 coding sequence is TGTGCCAGCGGCCTCAGAGGACAGAACACTGAAGCTTTCTTT. It codes for CASGLRGQNTEAFF. Supplemented by reference TRBV3-1 and TRBJ1-1, the full variable domain reads DTAVSQTPKYLVTQMGNDKSIKCEQNLGHDTMYWYKQDSKKFLKIMFSYNNKELIINETVPNRFSPKSPDKAHLNLHINSLELGDSAVYFCASGLRGQNTEAFFGQGTRLTVV.

J is TRBJ2-3 and V is TRBV9; unclear D gene. The CDR3 length is 14 residues. CDR1 SGDLS and CDR2 YYNGEE come from the germline V gene. V dropped 3 bases and J dropped 2 bases, with 10 bases sitting between them. The CDR3 here is CASSAAIVTDTQYF. CDR3 in DNA: TGTGCCAGCAGCGCTGCTATCGTCACAGATACGCAGTATTTT.

In this sample, this clonotype turned up many times. The chain employs TRBV3-1 and TRBJ2-7, with TRBD1 identical over 9 bases. Looked up from germline, CDR1 is LGHDT and CDR2 is YNNKEL (reference sequence). This CDR3 spans 16 amino acids. V lost 3 bases and J lost 1; bases outside the gene matches: 7. Here the CDR3 DNA reads TGTGCCAGCAGCCACCATCCCGGGACAGGGTCCTACGAGCAGTACTTC. Translating it yields CASSHHPGTGSYEQYF.

This clonotype has ten or more counts. J is TRBJ2-1 and V is TRBV6-1; the D gene is possibly TRBD2 (5 bases). V lost 6 bases and J 1 base, leaving 10 bases between the germline ends. Per the germline V gene, CDR1 is MNHNS and CDR2 is SASEGT. There are 14 residues in the CDR3. DNA of the CDR3: TGTGCCAGCAGCTTTAGCGATTCCTACAATGAGCAGTTCTTC. Protein product: CASSFSDSYNEQFF.

The chain links TRBV6-1 to TRBJ1-3, with a tentative D call TRBD1 (5 bases). This CDR3 is 14 amino acids long. V was shortened by 9 bases and J by 0 bases, with 12 bases between the two germline ends. Germline CDR1 MNHNS, CDR2 SASEGT. The CDR3: CARGGRISGNTIYF. The CDR3 DNA follows: TGTGCCAGGGGGGGTCGAATCTCTGGAAACACCATATATTTT.

This clonotype was picked up a small number of times. V and J are TRBV19 and TRBJ2-2; D remains ambiguous. Trimming removed 3 bases at V and 7 bases at J, with 12 bases between. This CDR3 contains 14 residues. Germline V gives CDR1 LNHDA, CDR2 SQIVND (reference sequence). The CDR3 sequence: CASSISLPNGELFF. CDR3 DNA: TGTGCCAGTAGTATCTCCCTCCCCAACGGGGAGCTGTTTTTT.

This clonotype was counted between two and nine times. This chain links TRBV24-1 with TRBJ1-2; 9 positions match TRBD1. The CDR3 is made up of 11 amino acids. Germline CDR1 KGHDR, CDR2 SFDVKD. J was trimmed by 6 bases and V by 12 bases; bases with no gene match: 4. DNA for the CDR3: TGTGCCCAAACAGGGGGCCATGGCTACACCTTC. This translates into CAQTGGHGYTF.

There are many counts of this clonotype. The gene calls are TRBV5-1 and TRBJ1-1, with D hard to call. The germline CDR1 and CDR2 sequences are SGHRS and YFSETQ. V lost 2 bases to trimming and J lost 0 bases, with 11 bases between them. This CDR3 is 15 amino acids long. DNA of the CDR3: TGCGCCAGCAGCTTCACAGTCAGTCTGAACACTGAAGCTTTCTTT. It encodes CASSFTVSLNTEAFF.

The V call is TRBV7-9, the J call TRBJ2-1; D is perhaps TRBD1 or TRBD2 (5 bases each). CDR1 and CDR2 from the germline V gene are SEHNR and FQNEAQ (reference sequence). The CDR3 loop spans 15 amino acids. The V and J ends lost 5 bases and 3 bases respectively, with 14 bases between them. Written as DNA, the CDR3 is TGTGCCAGCAGCCCCCGGGACCACAACTACAATGAGCAGTTCTTC. It is translated as CASSPRDHNYNEQFF.

V and J are TRBV19 and TRBJ2-2, with 8 bases fitting TRBD1. CDR3 length: 17 amino acids. V was clipped by 2 bases and J by 2 bases; unmatched bases: 7. The germline CDR1 and CDR2 sequences are LNHDA and SQIVND (reference sequence). The CDR3 region is CASSILGQGVNTGELFF. As DNA, the CDR3 is TGTGCCAGTAGTATACTCGGACAGGGAGTCAACACCGGGGAGCTGTTTTTT.

This clonotype came up many times. V gene TRBV10-3 combines with J gene TRBJ1-2; D is unclear. Trimming stripped 0 bases from V and 3 bases from J, with 11 bases between. Per germline, CDR1 ENHRY and CDR2 SYGVKD. The CDR3 covers 15 residues. The CDR3 spells CAISESTKDYYGYTF. In nucleotides, the CDR3 is TGTGCCATCAGTGAGTCGACAAAGGATTACTATGGCTACACCTTC.

This clonotype was seen at least ten times. This chain uses TRBV12-3 or TRBV12-4 with TRBJ1-4; TRBD1 agrees at 8 bases. The CDR3 consists of 15 residues. With V trimmed by 5 bases and J by 2 bases, 4 bases remained unmatched. In DNA, the CDR3 is TGTGCCAGCAGTACTCGACAGGGGACTAATGAAAAACTGTTTTTT. Its translation is CASSTRQGTNEKLFF.

This clonotype was counted at least ten times. The chain couples TRBV27 to TRBJ1-5; no clear D gene. CDR3 length: 14 amino acids. Trimming took off 8 bases at V and 4 bases at J, with 15 bases between the two ends. CDR1 and CDR2 from the germline V gene are MNHEY and SMNVEV (reference sequence). The CDR3 loop reads CASSYAGGNQPQHF. The CDR3 coding sequence is TGTGCCAGCTCCTATGCGGGAGGAAATCAGCCCCAGCATTTT.

This clonotype was counted many times. The CDR3 DNA is TGTGCCAGCGGTCGGGAGCCAGAGACCCAGTACTTC. Protein sequence: CASGREPETQYF. The chain combines TRBV6-1 with TRBJ2-5, with D perhaps matching TRBD2 (6 bases). The germline V gene has CDR1 MNHNS and CDR2 SASEGT. This CDR3 is 12 amino acids long. Trimming took off 8 bases at V and 4 bases at J, with 11 bases between the two ends.

This clonotype was counted only a few times. The chain has TRBV10-3 and TRBJ2-1; D is uncertain. This CDR3 is built from 14 residues. Trimming left V 4 bases short and J 8 bases short, with 15 bases between. CDR1 and CDR2 (germline): ENHRY, SYGVKD. Here the CDR3 DNA reads TGTGCCATCAGTGGTGGTTGGGGTTACGATGAGCAGTTCTTC. Its protein is CAISGGWGYDEQFF.

The table lists this clonotype with a few counts. This rearrangement joins TRBV11-2 to TRBJ1-1; D gene ambiguous. CDR3 size: 14 residues. Per the germline V gene, CDR1 is SGHAT and CDR2 is FQNNGV. V gave up 0 bases and J gave up 1 base, with 6 bases separating them. CDR3 coding DNA: TGTGCCAGCAGCTTAGAACGCCGGAACACTGAAGCTTTCTTT. The encoded protein is CASSLERRNTEAFF. Combining the CDR3 with reference TRBV11-2 and TRBJ1-1 gives the whole variable domain EAGVAQSPRYKIIEKRQSVAFWCNPISGHATLYWYQQILGQGPKLLIQFQNNGVVDDSQLPKDRFSAERLKGVDSTLKIQPAKLEDSAVYLCASSLERRNTEAFFGQGTRLTVV.

V gene TRBV7-9 combines with J gene TRBJ1-4, with D unresolved. The V and J ends lost 5 bases and 4 bases respectively, with 17 bases between them. The CDR3 contains 16 residues. Looked up from germline, CDR1 is SEHNR and CDR2 is FQNEAQ (reference sequence). CDR3 DNA sequence: TGTGCCAGCAGCAGTTCCAGGTGGGGAGATAATGAAAAACTGTTTTTT. As protein: CASSSSRWGDNEKLFF.

The rearrangement joins TRBV6-1 to TRBJ1-3; D gene ambiguous. CDR1 and CDR2 (germline): MNHNS, SASEGT. There are 14 residues in the CDR3. Deletions cut 5 bases from V and 0 bases from J, with 8 bases between. The CDR3 nucleotides are TGTGCCAGCAGTAACAGAATCTCTGGAAACACCATATATTTT. It yields the protein CASSNRISGNTIYF.

This clonotype was seen only a few times. The rearrangement links TRBV6-2 or TRBV6-3 to TRBJ1-3; D is unclear. Trimming removed 0 bases from V and 0 bases from J, with 9 bases in between. Per germline, CDR1 MNHEY and CDR2 SVGEGT. The CDR3 runs to 16 residues. Here the CDR3 reads CASSYSMGSSGNTIYF. The CDR3 DNA is TGTGCCAGCAGTTACTCGATGGGGTCCTCTGGAAACACCATATATTTT.

V is TRBV27 and J is TRBJ2-7; unclear D gene. Germline V gene data show CDR1 as MNHEY and CDR2 as SMNVEV (reference sequence). The V and J ends lost 11 bases and 4 bases respectively, with 18 bases between them. The CDR3 totals 13 residues. CDR3 nucleotide sequence: TGTGCCGCCAGTTGGCAGTTATCTTACGAGCAGTACTTC. Amino acid sequence: CAASWQLSYEQYF.

The CDR3 here is CASSVAVGFEQYF. CDR3 bases: TGTGCCAGCAGCGTAGCGGTAGGGTTTGAGCAGTACTTC. The V and J genes are TRBV9 and TRBJ2-7; D unclear. Germline V CDR1 and CDR2: SGDLS, YYNGEE. The CDR3 is 13 residues long. The V and J ends lost 0 bases and 7 bases respectively, with 11 bases between them.

Details on this clonotype: This sequence may be a read error, since a much larger clone differs from it by one base. The conserved final phenylalanine or tryptophan is absent from the CDR3, which likely points to a read error. The chain carries TRBV5-5 and TRBJ1-4; no reliable D call. The V and J ends lost 4 bases and 8 bases respectively, with 15 bases between them. Germline CDR1 reads SGHKS; CDR2 reads YYEKEE (reference sequence). This CDR3 spans 14 amino acids. In nucleotides, the CDR3 is TGTGCCAGCAGCGTGGGAGGGCGCGACGAAAAACTGTTTTCT. This sequence encodes CASSVGGRDEKLFS.

V is TRBV12-3 or TRBV12-4 and J is TRBJ1-3; 8 bases align to TRBD1. The V gene end was trimmed by 3 bases and the J gene end by 7 bases; junction bases not matched to a gene: 8. This CDR3 has 15 residues. The CDR3 protein is CASSLGTGGWNTIYF. In DNA form, the CDR3 reads TGTGCCAGCAGTTTGGGAACAGGGGGGTGGAACACCATATATTTT.

This clonotype has more than one count but fewer than ten. The chain employs TRBV6-1 and TRBJ1-4; 9 positions match TRBD1. V lost 6 bases and J lost 5; bases outside the gene matches: 7. CDR1 is MNHNS and CDR2 is SASEGT in the germline V gene. This CDR3 contains 15 residues. DNA of the CDR3: TGTGCCAGCAGCGAGGGGACAGGGCTAAATGAAAAACTGTTTTTT. This gives the protein CASSEGTGLNEKLFF.

The table lists this clonotype with many counts. DNA for the CDR3: TGTGCCAGCAGCCGGGACGGAACCTATGGCTACACCTTC. As protein: CASSRDGTYGYTF. The chain uses TRBV12-3 or TRBV12-4 and TRBJ1-2; weak D call: TRBD1 (5 bases). Trimming cost V 6 bases and J 4 bases, with 12 bases left between them. The length of the CDR3 is 13 residues.

There are a few counts of this clonotype. The chain links TRBV27 to TRBJ1-1, with D unresolved. Trimming removed 2 bases at V and 2 bases at J, with 12 bases between. This CDR3 has 15 residues. The V gene's germline CDR1 is MNHEY and CDR2 SMNVEV (reference sequence). The CDR3 protein is CASSLRRQVNTEAFF. The CDR3 DNA follows: TGTGCCAGCAGTTTACGGCGTCAGGTTAACACTGAAGCTTTCTTT.

At least ten counts were recorded for this clonotype. This chain uses TRBV15 with TRBJ2-7, with a weak D call TRBD2 (5 bases). Trimming stripped 6 bases from V and 3 bases from J, with 15 bases between. Germline assignment: CDR1 LNHNV and CDR2 YYDKDF (reference sequence). The CDR3 contains 14 residues. The CDR3 spells CATSSGGGDYEQYF. The CDR3 DNA sequence: TGTGCCACCAGTTCAGGAGGTGGGGACTACGAGCAGTACTTC.

This chain joins TRBV2 and TRBJ2-7, with 11 bases aligning to TRBD2. The CDR3 loop spans 14 amino acids. Germline V gives CDR1 SNHLY, CDR2 FYNNEI. V was clipped by 6 bases and J by 3 bases; unmatched bases: 4. The CDR3 coding sequence is TGTGCCAGCAGGGGACTAGCGGCTTTCTACGAGCAGTACTTC. It translates to CASRGLAAFYEQYF.